This T cell receptor (beta chain) was captured by sequencing in a study of TIL therapy for anti-PD-1-resistant metastatic lung cancer. About the study: Tumors carried a median about 1.5 non-synonymous mutations per megabase. Study-wide points: The cohort had more treatment-naive, never-smoker and oncogene-addicted patients than typical.

This was the immunoSEQ v3 assay. The method was immunoSEQ multiplex PCR; TCRdb's version includes in-frame clones alone and lacks a portion of them. The repertoire includes some 50,000 clones, 79% of them detected once, and about 16% sits in the top ten. Regarding this clone: As yet, its antigen is unknown.

Described time point: pre-treatment sample, taken before nivolumab and TIL therapy. Sequencing was performed on blood, taken at baseline. This TCR derives from a man between 65 and 85 years old with non-small cell lung cancer.

The chain's CDR3 is CASSRDSHYNEQFF. The CDR3 region has the DNA TGCGCCAGCAGCCGGGACAGCCACTACAATGAGCAGTTCTTC. V gene TRBV5-1 combines with J gene TRBJ2-1; TRBD1 matches at 7 bases. With 4 bases clipped from V and 3 bases from J, the junction kept 4 bases outside the gene matches. The V gene's germline CDR1 is SGHRS and CDR2 YFSETQ. The CDR3 runs 14 residues.